The 16 T cell receptor beta chains below were found in one sample sequenced in a study of Ad26.COV2.S vaccination and SARS-CoV-2 variants. Profiled with immunoSEQ multiplex PCR; TCRdb holds only in-frame clones, not every one. Of roughly 400,000 clones in the sample, about nine tenths were seen once. Treatment noted: 19 received Ad26.COV2.S at low or high dose, single or two shots; about 5 received placebo; per-sample allocation not given. The samples date from day 63 after the first vaccine or placebo injection. The source material was peripheral blood, sampled in a trial of Ad26.COV2.S vaccine versus placebo. The source of these receptors is a person aged 18-65 years who received the Ad26.COV2.S COVID-19 vaccine or a placebo.

The gene calls are TRBV19 and TRBJ2-3; D uncertain. Germline CDR1 reads LNHDA; CDR2 reads SQIVND (reference sequence). Between the trimmed V and J ends, which lost 5 bases and 1 base, there was a span of 7 bases. The CDR3 loop spans 13 amino acids. Here the CDR3 reads CASSLGRTDTQYF. As DNA, the CDR3 is TGTGCCAGTAGTCTGGGCCGCACAGATACGCAGTATTTT.

This clone was seen only once. The chain joins TRBV6-2 or TRBV6-3 to TRBJ1-1, with 8 bases identical to TRBD1. This CDR3 region has 16 residues. The germline V gene has CDR1 MNHEY and CDR2 SVGEGT. Trimming at V came to 2 bases and at J to 4 bases, leaving 9 bases not matched to a gene. CDR3 bases: TGTGCCAGCAGTTACACCGGACAGGGTATGTTCACTGAAGCTTTCTTT. Translation: CASSYTGQGMFTEAFF.

This chain uses TRBV9 with TRBJ2-1; 7 nucleotides align to TRBD2. Germline V CDR1 and CDR2: SGDLS, YYNGEE. CDR3 size: 16 residues. V dropped 0 bases and J dropped 2; count of bases not matched to a gene: 5. CDR3 sequence reads: CASSVVGGGTYNEQFF. CDR3 in DNA: TGTGCCAGCAGCGTAGTTGGCGGGGGAACCTACAATGAGCAGTTCTTC.

The gene calls are TRBV19 and TRBJ2-7, with D tentatively TRBD2 (6 bases). Germline assignment: CDR1 LNHDA and CDR2 SQIVND (reference sequence). The V end was cut by 7 bases, the J end by 2 bases, with 15 bases between. The CDR3 contains 14 residues. CDR3 amino acids: CASNPDYPPYEQYF. CDR3 bases: TGTGCCAGTAATCCGGACTATCCCCCCTACGAGCAGTACTTC.

The chain uses TRBV28 and TRBJ1-1; D unclear. The germline V gene has CDR1 MDHEN and CDR2 SYDVKM. The CDR3 has 12 residues. V lost 2 bases to trimming and J lost 3 bases, with 4 bases between them. The CDR3 loop is CASSLLYTEAFF. The CDR3 nucleotides are TGTGCCAGCAGTTTACTATACACTGAAGCTTTCTTT.

The V gene is TRBV7-2, the J gene TRBJ1-2; D might be TRBD1 (5 bases). Germline CDR1 is SGHTA and CDR2 is FQGNSA. V lost 4 bases and J 10 bases, leaving 10 bases between the germline ends. The CDR3 has 11 amino acids. The CDR3 protein is CASSYGGDYTF. The CDR3 bases are TGTGCCAGCAGCTACGGAGGGGACTACACCTTC. Complete variable domain (other parts from reference TRBV7-2 and TRBJ1-2): GAGVSQSPSNKVTEKGKDVELRCDPISGHTALYWYRQSLGQGLEFLIYFQGNSAPDKSGLPSDRFSAERTGGSVSTLTIQRTQQEDSAVYLCASSYGGDYTFGSGTRLTVV.

This rearrangement joins TRBV30 to TRBJ1-3; no clear D gene. The germline gives CDR1 GTSNPN, CDR2 SVGIG (reference sequence). Trimming removed 0 bases from V and 4 bases from J, with 16 bases in between. CDR3 length equals 16 residues. The CDR3 DNA reads TGTGCCTGGAGTGTACTTCTAGGAAATGGAGGAAACACCATATATTTT. This encodes CAWSVLLGNGGNTIYF. Drawing the rest from reference TRBV30 and TRBJ1-3, the complete variable domain is SQTIHQWPATLVQPVGSPLSLECTVEGTSNPNLYWYRQAAGRGLQLLFYSVGIGQISSEVPQNLSASRPQDRQFILSSKKLLLSDSGFYLCAWSVLLGNGGNTIYFGEGSWLTVV.

This chain links TRBV7-9 with TRBJ2-3; no clear D gene. Germline-derived CDR1 and CDR2 are SEHNR and FQNEAQ (reference sequence). This CDR3 contains 16 residues. V gave up 3 bases and J gave up 1 base, with 14 bases separating them. CDR3 sequence: CASSFERRLRTDTQYF. CDR3 DNA sequence: TGTGCCAGCAGCTTTGAGAGGAGATTACGCACAGATACGCAGTATTTT. The full variable domain, its missing parts supplied by reference TRBV7-9 and TRBJ2-3, is DTGVSQNPRHKITKRGQNVTFRCDPISEHNRLYWYRQTLGQGPEFLTYFQNEAQLEKSRLLSDRFSAERPKGSFSTLEIQRTEQGDSAMYLCASSFERRLRTDTQYFGPGTRLTVL.

The V gene is TRBV5-1, the J gene TRBJ1-2; 9 bases fit TRBD1. There are 15 residues in the CDR3. The ends lost 4 bases at V and 2 bases at J; junction bases unmatched: 6. Germline V CDR1 and CDR2: SGHRS, YFSETQ. Here the CDR3 reads CASSRTTGGNYGYTF. The CDR3 coding sequence is TGCGCCAGCAGCAGGACTACAGGGGGCAACTATGGCTACACCTTC.

About this clone: The same CDR3 arises from other DNA sequences in this sample as well. The V gene is TRBV27, the J gene TRBJ2-2; D not resolved. The ends were cut back, 1 base at V and 6 bases at J, with 3 bases in the middle. The CDR3 extends over 12 amino acids. The germline gives CDR1 MNHEY, CDR2 SMNVEV (reference sequence). The CDR3 nucleotides read TGTGCCAGCAGTTTATTAGCCGGGGAGCTGTTTTTT. Translating it yields CASSLLAGELFF.

The rearrangement links TRBV18 to TRBJ1-5, with D possibly TRBD1 on 6 matching bases. The V end was cut by 3 bases, the J end by 4 bases, with 13 bases between. The CDR3 extends over 15 amino acids. Per germline, CDR1 KGHSH and CDR2 LQKENI. The CDR3 sequence is CASSPDLGGNQPQHF. The CDR3 DNA follows: TGTGCCAGCTCACCGGATTTAGGGGGAAATCAGCCCCAGCATTTT.

V and J are TRBV30 and TRBJ2-1, with D hard to call. Germline CDR1 and CDR2: GTSNPN and SVGIG (reference sequence). The CDR3 runs 11 residues. V shed 3 bases and J shed 10 bases, with 10 bases lying between them. CDR3 DNA sequence: TGTGCCTGGAGCGAGTTGGGAGAGCAGTTCTTC. Its translation is CAWSELGEQFF.

The chain combines TRBV18 with TRBJ1-4; TRBD1 aligns across 7 bases. Trimming cost V 4 bases and J 8 bases; bases outside gene matches: 10. The V gene's germline CDR1 is KGHSH and CDR2 LQKENI. This CDR3 comprises 15 residues. The CDR3 region is CASSRLGTVEEKLFF. CDR3 bases: TGTGCCAGCTCACGCCTCGGGACAGTAGAAGAAAAACTGTTTTTT.

V and J are TRBV28 and TRBJ2-7; D remains ambiguous. From germline, CDR1 is MDHEN and CDR2 SYDVKM. V was trimmed by 5 bases and J by 3 bases, leaving 14 bases between them. The CDR3 is 14 amino acids. In DNA, the CDR3 is TGTGCCAGCAGTCCTCTAAAAACGGGCTACGAGCAGTACTTC. This translates into CASSPLKTGYEQYF.

V usage is TRBV3-1 (or the pseudogene TRBV3-2) and J usage is TRBJ2-7; D is possibly TRBD1 (5 bases). The V end was cut by 4 bases, the J end by 3 bases, with 7 bases between. Germline loops: CDR1 LGHDT, CDR2 YNNKEL (reference sequence). The CDR3 is 12 residues long. CDR3 in DNA: TGTGCCAGCAGCCGACAGAACTACGAGCAGTACTTC. This gives the protein CASSRQNYEQYF.

The chain uses TRBV7-8 and TRBJ2-5; no reliable D call. The CDR3 totals 14 residues. Germline CDR1 SGHVS, CDR2 FQNEAQ. The V end was cut by 2 bases, the J end by 1 base, with 8 bases between. The CDR3 here is CASSLRSTQETQYF. CDR3 in DNA: TGTGCCAGCAGCTTACGCTCGACCCAAGAGACCCAGTACTTC. The full variable domain, its missing parts supplied by reference TRBV7-8 and TRBJ2-5, is GAGVSQSPRYKVAKRGQDVALRCDPISGHVSLFWYQQALGQGPEFLTYFQNEAQLDKSGLPSDRFFAERPEGSVSTLKIQRTQQEDSAVYLCASSLRSTQETQYFGPGTRLLVL.